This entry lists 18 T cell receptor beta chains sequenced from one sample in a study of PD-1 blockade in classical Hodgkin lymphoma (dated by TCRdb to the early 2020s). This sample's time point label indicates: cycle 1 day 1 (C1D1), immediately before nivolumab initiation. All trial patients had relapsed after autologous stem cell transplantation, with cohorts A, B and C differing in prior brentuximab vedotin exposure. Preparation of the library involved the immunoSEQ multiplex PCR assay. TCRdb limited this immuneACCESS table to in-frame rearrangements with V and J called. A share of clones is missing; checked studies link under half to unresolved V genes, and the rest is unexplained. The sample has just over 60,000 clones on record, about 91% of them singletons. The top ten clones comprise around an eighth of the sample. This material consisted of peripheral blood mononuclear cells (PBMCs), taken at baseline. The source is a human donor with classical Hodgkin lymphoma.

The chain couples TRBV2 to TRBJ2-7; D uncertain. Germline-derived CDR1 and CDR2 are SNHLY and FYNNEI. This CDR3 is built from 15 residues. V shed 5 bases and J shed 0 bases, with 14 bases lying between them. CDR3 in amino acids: CASSKNGGISYEQYF. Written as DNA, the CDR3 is TGTGCCAGCAGTAAGAACGGTGGGATCTCCTACGAGCAGTACTTC.

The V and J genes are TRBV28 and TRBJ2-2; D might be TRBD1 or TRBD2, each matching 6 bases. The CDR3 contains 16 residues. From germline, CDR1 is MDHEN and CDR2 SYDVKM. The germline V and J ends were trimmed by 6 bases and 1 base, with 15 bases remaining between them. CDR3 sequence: CASSPLRGENTGELFF. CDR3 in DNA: TGTGCCAGCAGCCCTTTGAGGGGGGAGAACACCGGGGAGCTGTTTTTT.

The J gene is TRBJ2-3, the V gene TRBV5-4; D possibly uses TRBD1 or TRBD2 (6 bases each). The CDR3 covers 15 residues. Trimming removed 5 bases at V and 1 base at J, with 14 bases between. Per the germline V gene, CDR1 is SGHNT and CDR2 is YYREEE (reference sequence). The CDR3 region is CASRESGGRTDTQYF. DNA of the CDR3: TGTGCCAGCAGGGAAAGTGGGGGGCGCACAGATACGCAGTATTTT.

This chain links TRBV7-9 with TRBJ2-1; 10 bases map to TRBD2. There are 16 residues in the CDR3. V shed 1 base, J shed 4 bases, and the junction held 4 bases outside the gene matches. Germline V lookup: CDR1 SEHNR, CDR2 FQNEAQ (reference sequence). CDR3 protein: CASSLDLAGEYNEQFF. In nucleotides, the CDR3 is TGTGCCAGCAGCTTAGATCTAGCGGGGGAATACAATGAGCAGTTCTTC.

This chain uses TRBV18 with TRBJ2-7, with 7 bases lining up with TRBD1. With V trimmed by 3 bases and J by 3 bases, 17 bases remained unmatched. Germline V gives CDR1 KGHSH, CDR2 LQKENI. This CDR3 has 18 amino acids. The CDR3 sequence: CASSPHRISDRDLYEQYF. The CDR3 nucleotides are TGTGCCAGCTCACCCCACCGGATTTCCGACAGGGACCTCTACGAGCAGTACTTC.

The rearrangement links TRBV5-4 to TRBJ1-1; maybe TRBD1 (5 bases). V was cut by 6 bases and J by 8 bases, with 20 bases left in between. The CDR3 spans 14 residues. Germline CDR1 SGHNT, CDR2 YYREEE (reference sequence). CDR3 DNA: TGTGCCAGCAACGTCCAGGGTTCCGGCTCGGAAGCTTTCTTT. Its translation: CASNVQGSGSEAFF.

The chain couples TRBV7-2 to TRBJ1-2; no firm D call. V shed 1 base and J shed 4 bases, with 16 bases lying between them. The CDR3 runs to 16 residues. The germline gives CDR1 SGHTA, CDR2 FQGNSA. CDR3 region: CASSLVPSGEGYGYTF. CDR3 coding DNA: TGTGCCAGCAGCTTAGTCCCGAGTGGGGAGGGCTATGGCTACACCTTC.

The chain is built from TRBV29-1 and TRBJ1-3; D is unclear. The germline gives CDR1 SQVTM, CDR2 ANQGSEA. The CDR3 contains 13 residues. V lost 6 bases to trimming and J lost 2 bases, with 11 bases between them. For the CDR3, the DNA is TGCAGCGTGGCGGTGGCCACTGGAAACACCATATATTTT. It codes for CSVAVATGNTIYF.

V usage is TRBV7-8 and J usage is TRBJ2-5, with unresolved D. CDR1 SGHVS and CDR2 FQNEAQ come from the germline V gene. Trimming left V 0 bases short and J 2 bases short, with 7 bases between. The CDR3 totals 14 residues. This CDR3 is CASSLAELQETQYF. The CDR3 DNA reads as TGTGCCAGCAGCTTAGCCGAGTTACAAGAGACCCAGTACTTC.

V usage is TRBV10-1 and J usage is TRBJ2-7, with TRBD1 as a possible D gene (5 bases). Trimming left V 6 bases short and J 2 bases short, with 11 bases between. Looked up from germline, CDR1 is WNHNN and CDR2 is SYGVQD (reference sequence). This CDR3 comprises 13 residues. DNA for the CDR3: TGCGCCAGCAGCCTGGACATCCCCTACGAGCAGTACTTC. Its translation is CASSLDIPYEQYF.

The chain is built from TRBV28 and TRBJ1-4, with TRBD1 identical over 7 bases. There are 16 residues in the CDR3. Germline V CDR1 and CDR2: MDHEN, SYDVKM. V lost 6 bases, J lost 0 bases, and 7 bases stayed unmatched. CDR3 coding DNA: TGTGCCAGCAGGGAAGGGACAGCCGCAACTAATGAAAAACTGTTTTTT. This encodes CASREGTAATNEKLFF.

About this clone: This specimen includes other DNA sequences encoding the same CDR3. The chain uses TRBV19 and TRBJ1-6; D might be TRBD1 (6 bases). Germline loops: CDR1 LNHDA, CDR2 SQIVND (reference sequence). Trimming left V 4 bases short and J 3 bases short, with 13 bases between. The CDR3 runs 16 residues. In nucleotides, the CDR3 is TGTGCCAGTAGTAGCAGGGGTATGAGCTATAATTCACCCCTCCACTTT. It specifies CASSSRGMSYNSPLHF. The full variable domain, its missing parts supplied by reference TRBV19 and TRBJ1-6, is DGGITQSPKYLFRKEGQNVTLSCEQNLNHDAMYWYRQDPGQGLRLIYYSQIVNDFQKGDIAEGYSVSREKKESFPLTVTSAQKNPTAFYLCASSSRGMSYNSPLHFGNGTRLTVT.

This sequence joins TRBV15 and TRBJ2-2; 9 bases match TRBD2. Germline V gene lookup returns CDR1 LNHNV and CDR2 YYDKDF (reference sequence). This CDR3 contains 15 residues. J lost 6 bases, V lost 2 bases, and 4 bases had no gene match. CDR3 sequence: CATSRTLAGSGELFF. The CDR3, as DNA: TGTGCCACCAGCAGAACTCTAGCGGGGTCCGGGGAGCTGTTTTTT.

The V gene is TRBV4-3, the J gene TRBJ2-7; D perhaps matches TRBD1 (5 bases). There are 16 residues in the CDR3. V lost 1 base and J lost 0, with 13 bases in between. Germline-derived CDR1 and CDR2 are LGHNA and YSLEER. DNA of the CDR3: TGCGCCAGCAGCCAAGTTACCGGTGACAGCTCCTACGAGCAGTACTTC. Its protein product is CASSQVTGDSSYEQYF.

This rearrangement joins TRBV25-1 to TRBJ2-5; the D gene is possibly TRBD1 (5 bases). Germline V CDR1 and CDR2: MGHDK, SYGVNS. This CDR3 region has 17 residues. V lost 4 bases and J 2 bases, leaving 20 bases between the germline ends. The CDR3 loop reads CASSATPGLILQETQYF. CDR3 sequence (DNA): TGTGCCAGCAGTGCCACCCCAGGGTTAATTTTACAAGAGACCCAGTACTTC.

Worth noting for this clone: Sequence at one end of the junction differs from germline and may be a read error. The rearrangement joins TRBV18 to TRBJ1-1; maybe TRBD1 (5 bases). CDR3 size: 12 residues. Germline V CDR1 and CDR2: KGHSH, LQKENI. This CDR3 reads CASSPRDAVGVF. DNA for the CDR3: TGTGCCAGCTCACCACGGGACGCCGTTGGGGTCTTT. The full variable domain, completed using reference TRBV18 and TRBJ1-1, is NAGVMQNPRHLVRRRGQEARLRCSPMKGHSHVYWYRQLPEEGLKFMVYLQKENIIDESGMPKERFSAEFPKEGPSILRIQQVVRGDSAAYFCASSPRDAVGVFGQGTRLTVV.

CDR3 sequence (DNA): TGTGCCAGTAGTATTAGGCTAGCGGGGGGCGGCACAGATACGCAGTATTTT. It codes for CASSIRLAGGGTDTQYF. The genes are TRBV19 and TRBJ2-3; 11 bases map to TRBD2. This CDR3 region has 17 residues. The V segment lost 3 bases and the J segment 1 base; nucleotides outside the gene matches: 6. Germline CDR1 and CDR2: LNHDA and SQIVND (reference sequence).

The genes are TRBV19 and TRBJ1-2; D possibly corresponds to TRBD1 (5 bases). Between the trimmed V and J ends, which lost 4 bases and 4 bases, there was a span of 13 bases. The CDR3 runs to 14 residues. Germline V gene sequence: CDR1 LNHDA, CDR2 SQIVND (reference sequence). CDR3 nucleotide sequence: TGTGCCAGTAGTAGATCAGGGATGAGCTATGGCTACACCTTC. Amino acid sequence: CASSRSGMSYGYTF. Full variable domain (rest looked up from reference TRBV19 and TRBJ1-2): DGGITQSPKYLFRKEGQNVTLSCEQNLNHDAMYWYRQDPGQGLRLIYYSQIVNDFQKGDIAEGYSVSREKKESFPLTVTSAQKNPTAFYLCASSRSGMSYGYTFGSGTRLTVV.